The clone carrying this T cell receptor (beta chain) was counted ten times or more. Its antigen is still unknown. The CDR3 extends over 15 amino acids. Germline V gene lookup returns CDR1 DFQATT and CDR2 SNEGSKA (reference sequence). The ends were cut back, 4 bases at V and 4 bases at J, with 17 bases in the middle. TCR beta libraries were prepared from cDNA with unique molecular identifiers. Using its own MiXCR run on the PCR reads, TCRdb lists one record per CDR3 protein. The table records about 200,000 distinct CDR3 sequences, around 30% of them present only once. This sample is drawn from a study of post-analysis software for immune sequencing data. Findings and limits, study-wide: When patients were compared with controls, a handful of TRBV segments were more frequent, TRBV5-6, TRBV5-1 and TRBV20-1 among them.

This clonotype originated in a girl younger than 18 with multiple sclerosis. The sequenced material came from blood. The chain uses TRBV20-1 and TRBJ2-1, with D possibly TRBD2 on 5 matching bases. The CDR3 region is CSANPPRTSYNEQFF. CDR3 DNA sequence: TGCAGTGCTAACCCCCCCAGGACTTCTTACAATGAGCAGTTCTTC.